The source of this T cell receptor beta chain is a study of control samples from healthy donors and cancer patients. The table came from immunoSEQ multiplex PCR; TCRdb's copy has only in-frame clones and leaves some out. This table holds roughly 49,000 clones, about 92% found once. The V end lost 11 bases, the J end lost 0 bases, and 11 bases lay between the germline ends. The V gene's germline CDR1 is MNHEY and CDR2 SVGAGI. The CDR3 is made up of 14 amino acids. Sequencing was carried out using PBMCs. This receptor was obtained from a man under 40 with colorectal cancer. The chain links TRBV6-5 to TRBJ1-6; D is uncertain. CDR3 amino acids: CASQEGSYNSPLHF. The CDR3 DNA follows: TGTGCCTCCCAGGAAGGCTCCTATAATTCACCCCTCCACTTT.